The sequence of this T cell receptor (beta chain) was determined in a study of brain T cells in children with intractable seizures. This table comes from immunoSEQ multiplex PCR, and its TCRdb copy is limited to in-frame clones, with some not included. The sample lists a few hundred thousand clones, approximately 93% seen once, with around 6% in the top ten. Documented time point: blood from clinic visit 5 months post-surgery; TSC patient then seizure free. Before surgery, patients took at least one anti-epileptic drug. The J segment lost 3 bases and the V segment lost 5 bases, leaving 3 bases of the junction unmatched. CDR3 length: 13 residues. Germline assignment: CDR1 MNHEY and CDR2 SVGEGT.

The rearrangement links TRBV6-2 or TRBV6-3 to TRBJ1-1; 7 bases are shared with TRBD1. The sequences come from peripheral blood, collected roughly 5 months after surgery. This receptor was obtained from a boy under two years old with tuberous sclerosis and intractable seizures. In nucleotides, the CDR3 is TGTGCCAGCAGTATACAGGGGTACACTGAAGCTTTCTTT. Translated, it gives CASSIQGYTEAFF.